The TCR beta chain under discussion was sequenced for a study of neoadjuvant nivolumab and ipilimumab in lung cancer. Study overall: Nivolumab 3 mg/kg was given days 1, 15 and 29, plus ipilimumab 1 mg/kg day 1 in combination. Study-wide findings and caveats: Compared with tumor-adjacent uninvolved lung, resected tumors showed greater richness and clonality.

In regard to this clone: No antigen is known for it.

Method: immunoSEQ multiplex PCR; TCRdb's copy keeps in-frame clones and lacks some. The sample shows 15,000 to 20,000 clones, 85% to 90% of them seen only once. V lost 1 base to trimming and J lost 8 bases; unmatched junction nucleotides: 5. The germline gives CDR1 MNHEY, CDR2 SVGAGI. The CDR3 runs 14 residues. The clonotype comes from an adult with non-small cell lung cancer. The chain is built from TRBV6-5 and TRBJ1-2; 9 nucleotides agree with TRBD1. The specimen comprised peripheral blood, sampled before neoadjuvant nivolumab, alone or with ipilimumab. In nucleotides, the CDR3 is TGTGCCAGCAGTTACTTACAGGGGGCGCAAGGCTACACCTTC. This encodes CASSYLQGAQGYTF.